What follows are 4 T cell receptor beta chains derived from one specimen sequenced in a study of T cells in Graves' hyperthyroidism and ophthalmopathy. It was RNA transcripts that yielded the amplified TCR beta CDR3 regions. A set of HTBI primers served as the primers for a first-round RT-PCR of the TCR CDR3. Each CDR3 protein is one row after TCRdb ran MiXCR on the multiplex PCR reads. The sample includes approximately 430,000 distinct CDR3 sequences, approximately 14% seen only once; the top ten take roughly 13%. The sequencing input was blood. These TCRs come from a man aged 18 to 30 with Graves' ophthalmopathy.

This clonotype showed up just a few times. This sequence joins TRBV4-1 and TRBJ2-3, with D tentatively TRBD1 or TRBD2 (6 bases each). Germline assignment: CDR1 MGHRA and CDR2 YSYEKL. The CDR3 spans 17 residues. Trimming cost V 0 bases and J 6 bases, with 19 bases left between them. CDR3 sequence (DNA): TGCGCCAGCAGCCAAGATCTATCAGAGGGGGGAAGGGATACGCAGTATTTT. Its protein is CASSQDLSEGGRDTQYF.

This clonotype was counted at least ten times. V usage is TRBV7-6 and J usage is TRBJ2-1, with D possibly TRBD1 on 6 matching bases. V was trimmed by 2 bases and J by 9 bases, leaving 11 bases between them. The CDR3 has 13 residues. Germline CDR1 SGHVS, CDR2 FNYEAQ. The CDR3, as DNA: TGTGCCAGCAGCTTAACAGGGCAAAGTGAGCAGTTCTTC. It encodes CASSLTGQSEQFF.

The chain employs TRBV13 and TRBJ2-1; 7 bases agree with TRBD2. V was pared by 0 bases and J by 5 bases, with 4 bases of the junction left unmatched. Per germline, CDR1 PRHDT and CDR2 FYEKMQ (reference sequence). The CDR3 has 15 amino acids. The CDR3 DNA sequence: TGTGCCAGCAGCTTAGGACGGGAGGCCCACAATGAGCAGTTCTTC. It codes for CASSLGREAHNEQFF.

The rearrangement joins TRBV3-1 to TRBJ2-1; TRBD2 aligns across 7 bases. V gave up 4 bases and J gave up 0 bases; unmatched junction bases: 6. The CDR3 loop spans 16 amino acids. Germline V gene sequence: CDR1 LGHDT, CDR2 YNNKEL (reference sequence). The CDR3 DNA reads TGTGCCAGCAGCCCCCCCTGGACTAGCTCCTACAATGAGCAGTTCTTC. Protein sequence: CASSPPWTSSYNEQFF.